This paragraph reports one T cell receptor (beta chain). Its antigen is still unknown. These data come from a study of beta chain features in type 1 diabetes. The wider study: The study found patients and healthy donors alike in age, gender and cell yields.

Study conclusions and caveats: Whatever favoring of shorter templates PCR might show would apply equally to patients and controls. The study found fewer insertions and more deletions at VDJ junctions in type 1 diabetes patients.

V lost 4 bases and J 5 bases, leaving 20 bases between the germline ends. The germline V gene encodes CDR1 LGHNA and CDR2 YSLEER. The CDR3 sequence is 16 residues long. Expressed TCRB transcripts got sequenced, as all isolated RNA was reverse transcribed. About 3.6 million reads were obtained on average from naive, central memory and regulatory T cell samples. Profiling relied on immunoSEQ multiplex PCR, and the TCRdb table lists in-frame clones only, not all of them. Of hundreds of thousands of clones listed, roughly 31% are singletons. V is TRBV4-3 and J is TRBJ2-5; the D gene is possibly TRBD2 (5 bases). Source material: naive CD4+ T cells from blood. This sequence originates from a young man in good health. The CDR3 spells CASSPHLGSGVETQYF. CDR3 bases: TGCGCCAGCAGCCCCCATCTGGGGAGTGGTGTCGAGACCCAGTACTTC.